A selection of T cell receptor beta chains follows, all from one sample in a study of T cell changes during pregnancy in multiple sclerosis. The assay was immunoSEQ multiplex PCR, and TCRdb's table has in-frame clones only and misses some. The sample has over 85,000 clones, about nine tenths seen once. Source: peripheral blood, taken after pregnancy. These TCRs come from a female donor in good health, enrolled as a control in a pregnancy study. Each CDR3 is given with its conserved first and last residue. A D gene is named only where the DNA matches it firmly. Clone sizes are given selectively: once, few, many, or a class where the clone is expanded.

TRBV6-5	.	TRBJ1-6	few	CASGRGLDSPLHF	TGTGCCAGCGGACGCGGGTTGGATTCACCCCTCCACTTT
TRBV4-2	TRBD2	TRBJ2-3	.	CASSQGLADTDTQYF	TGTGCCAGCAGCCAAGGACTAGCGGACACAGATACGCAGTATTTT
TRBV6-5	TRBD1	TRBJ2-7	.	CASSPTWTGSYEQYF	TGTGCCAGCAGTCCCACCTGGACAGGCTCCTACGAGCAGTACTTC
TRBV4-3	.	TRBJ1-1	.	CASSQSGPHHTGPLEAFF	TGCGCCAGCAGCCAATCCGGACCCCACCACACAGGGCCTCTTGAAGCTTTCTTT
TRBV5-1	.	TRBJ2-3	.	CASSLGQAGVDTQYF	TGCGCCAGCAGCTTGGGACAGGCAGGGGTAGATACGCAGTATTTT
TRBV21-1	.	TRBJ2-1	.	CASSVRDRGNNEQFF	TGTGCCAGCAGCGTCCGGGACAGGGGCAACAATGAGCAGTTCTTC
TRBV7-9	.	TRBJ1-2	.	CASSLLHGTELSRGYGYTF	TGTGCCAGCAGCTTACTCCATGGGACCGAACTCTCGCGGGGCTATGGCTACACCTTC
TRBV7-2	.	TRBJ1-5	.	CASRQGGQPQHF	TGTGCCAGCAGGCAGGGCGGTCAGCCCCAGCATTTT
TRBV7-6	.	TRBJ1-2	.	CASSQQGNYGYTF	TGTGCCAGCAGCCAACAGGGCAACTATGGCTACACCTTC
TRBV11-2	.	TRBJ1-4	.	CASTQQGLDEKLFF	TGTGCCAGCACCCAGCAGGGGCTTGACGAAAAACTGTTTTTT
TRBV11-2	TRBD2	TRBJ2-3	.	CASSLELAGGAAGTQYF	TGTGCCAGCAGCTTAGAACTAGCGGGGGGCGCCGCAGGGACGCAGTATTTT
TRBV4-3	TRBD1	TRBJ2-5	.	CASSQVYKGDRGQETQYF	TGCGCCAGCAGCCAAGTTTATAAAGGAGACAGGGGCCAAGAGACCCAGTACTTC
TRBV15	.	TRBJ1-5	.	CATGGADNQPQHF	TGTGCCACCGGGGGCGCCGACAATCAGCCCCAGCATTTT
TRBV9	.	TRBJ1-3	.	CASSTTGRSNTIYF	TGTGCCAGCAGCACAACAGGAAGAAGCAACACCATATATTTT
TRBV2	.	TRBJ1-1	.	CASTGLWRGAFF	TGTGCCAGCACCGGGCTTTGGAGGGGAGCTTTCTTT
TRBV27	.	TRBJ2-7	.	CASAWGDEQYF	TGTGCCAGCGCTTGGGGGGACGAGCAGTACTTC
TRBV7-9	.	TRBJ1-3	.	CASSLIPGNTIYF	TGTGCCAGCAGCCTTATCCCTGGAAACACCATATATTTT
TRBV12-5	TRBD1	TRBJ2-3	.	CASGFRRTGRSDTQYF	TGTGCTAGTGGTTTCCGAAGGACAGGGAGGTCGGATACGCAGTATTTT
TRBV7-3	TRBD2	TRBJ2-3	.	CASSLKIFSGGATDTQYF	TGTGCCAGCAGCTTAAAAATATTTAGCGGGGGCGCCACAGATACGCAGTATTTT
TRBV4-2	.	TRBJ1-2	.	CASSQETGNYGYTF	TGTGCCAGCAGCCAAGAGACGGGGAACTATGGCTACACCTTC
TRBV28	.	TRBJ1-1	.	CASSSPRGRNTEAFF	TGTGCCAGCAGTTCCCCTCGGGGGAGGAACACTGAAGCTTTCTTT
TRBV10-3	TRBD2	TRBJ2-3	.	CAISGTGTSWYF	TGTGCCATCAGTGGGACCGGGACTAGCTGGTATTTT
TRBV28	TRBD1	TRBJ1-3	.	CASSSGQLSGNTIYF	TGTGCCAGCAGCTCGGGACAGCTATCTGGAAACACCATATATTTT
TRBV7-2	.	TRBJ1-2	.	CASSHGQKVNYGYTF	TGTGCCAGCAGCCACGGACAGAAAGTTAACTATGGCTACACCTTC
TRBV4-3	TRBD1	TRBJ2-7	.	CASSQGTGASSYEQYF	TGCGCCAGCAGCCAAGGGACAGGGGCATCTTCCTACGAGCAGTACTTC
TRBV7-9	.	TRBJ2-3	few	CASSLVSSPTDTQYF	TGTGCCAGCAGCTTAGTATCCTCCCCCACAGATACGCAGTATTTT
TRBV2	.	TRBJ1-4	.	CASKREGAVTNEKLFF	TGTGCCAGCAAAAGGGAGGGAGCGGTGACTAATGAAAAACTGTTTTTT
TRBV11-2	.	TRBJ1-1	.	CASSLTAGYARTEAFF	TGTGCCAGCAGCTTGACCGCAGGGTATGCAAGAACTGAAGCTTTCTTT
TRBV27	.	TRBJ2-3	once	CASSPYVGGQGTQYF	TGTGCCAGCAGTCCCTATGTGGGGGGGCAGGGTACGCAGTATTTT
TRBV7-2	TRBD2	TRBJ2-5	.	CASTPLWTSGGAGETQYF	TGTGCCAGCACCCCTCTTTGGACTAGCGGGGGGGCCGGGGAGACCCAGTACTTC
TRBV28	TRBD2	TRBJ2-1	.	CASSRIVGGGSYNEQFF	TGTGCCAGCAGTCGAATAGTCGGCGGGGGCTCCTACAATGAGCAGTTCTTC
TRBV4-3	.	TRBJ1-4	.	CASSLGVVGRNEKLFF	TGCGCCAGCAGCCTAGGGGTCGTGGGAAGAAATGAAAAACTGTTTTTT
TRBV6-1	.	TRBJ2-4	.	CASSDRGRAKNIQYF	TGTGCCAGCAGTGACAGGGGACGGGCCAAAAACATTCAGTACTTC
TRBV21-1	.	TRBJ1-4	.	CASHEEKLFF	TGTGCCAGCCATGAGGAAAAACTGTTTTTT
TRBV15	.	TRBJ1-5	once	CATSRGYSNQPQHF	TGTGCCACCAGCAGAGGTTATAGCAATCAGCCCCAGCATTTT
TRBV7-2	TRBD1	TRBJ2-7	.	CASSPGQGPTYEQYF	TGTGCCAGCAGCCCCGGACAGGGCCCGACCTACGAGCAGTACTTC
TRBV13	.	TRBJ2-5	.	CASSLQETQYF	TGTGCCAGCAGCCTCCAGGAGACCCAGTACTTC
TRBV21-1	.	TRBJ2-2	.	CASSKDSGDTGELFF	TGTGCCAGCAGCAAAGATAGCGGGGACACCGGGGAGCTGTTTTTT
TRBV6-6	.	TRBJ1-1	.	CASSYHLDRHHTEAFF	TGTGCCAGCAGTTACCACCTGGACAGACACCACACTGAAGCTTTCTTT
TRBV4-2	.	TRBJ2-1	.	CASSRTLTGTLSYNEQFF	TGTGCCAGCAGCCGAACTTTAACCGGGACTCTCTCCTACAATGAGCAGTTCTTC
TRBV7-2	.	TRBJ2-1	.	CASSFVSSYNEQFF	TGTGCCAGCAGCTTTGTTAGCTCCTACAATGAGCAGTTCTTC
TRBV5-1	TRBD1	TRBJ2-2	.	CASSARDRELAGELFF	TGCGCCAGCAGCGCCCGGGACAGGGAATTGGCCGGGGAGCTGTTTTTT
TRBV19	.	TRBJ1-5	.	CASSIRRPDQPQHF	TGTGCCAGTAGTATTCGCCGCCCGGATCAGCCCCAGCATTTT
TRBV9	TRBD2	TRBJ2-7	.	CASSATSVPYEQYF	TGTGCCAGCAGCGCAACTAGCGTCCCCTACGAGCAGTACTTC
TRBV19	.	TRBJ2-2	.	CASTVGGRYTGELFF	TGTGCCAGTACCGTGGGGGGGCGGTACACCGGGGAGCTGTTTTTT